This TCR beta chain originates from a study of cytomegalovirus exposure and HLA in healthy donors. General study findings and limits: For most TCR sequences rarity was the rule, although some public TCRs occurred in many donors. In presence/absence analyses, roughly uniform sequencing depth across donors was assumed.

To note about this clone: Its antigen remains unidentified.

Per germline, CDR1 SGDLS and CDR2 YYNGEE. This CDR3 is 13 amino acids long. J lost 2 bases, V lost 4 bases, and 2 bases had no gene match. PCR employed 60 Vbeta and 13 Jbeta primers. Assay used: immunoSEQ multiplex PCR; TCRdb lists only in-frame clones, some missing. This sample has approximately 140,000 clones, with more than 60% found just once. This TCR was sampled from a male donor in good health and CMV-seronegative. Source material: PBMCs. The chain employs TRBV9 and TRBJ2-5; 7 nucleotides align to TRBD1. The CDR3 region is CASSRQGQETQYF. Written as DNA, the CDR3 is TGTGCCAGCAGCCGACAGGGACAAGAGACCCAGTACTTC. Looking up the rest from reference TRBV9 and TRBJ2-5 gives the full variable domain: DSGVTQTPKHLITATGQRVTLRCSPRSGDLSVYWYQQSLDQGLQFLIQYYNGEERAKGNILERFSAQQFPDLHSELNLSSLELGDSALYFCASSRQGQETQYFGPGTRLLVL.